These T cell receptor beta chains were read from a single sample in a study of tumour-infiltrating T cells in Burkitt lymphoma. Profiling relied on immunoSEQ multiplex PCR, and the TCRdb table lists in-frame clones only, not all of them. The profile shows approximately 15,000 clones, about 77% of them singletons. Sequencing was performed on tumor tissue. The source is a human donor with diffuse large B-cell lymphoma. Each CDR3 is given with its conserved first and last residue. Fields, in order: V gene, J gene, D gene, clone size, CDR3 length, CDR3 protein, CDR3 DNA. The D gene is left open where the match is weak. Clone size is shown for a subset of rows, as once, few, many or a class of expanded clone.

v_call: TRBV27; j_call: TRBJ2-7; d_call: -; clone_size: -; cdr3_length: 14; cdr3_aa: CASSLGTVTYEQYF; cdr3_nt: TGTGCCAGCAGTCTAGGGACGGTCACCTACGAGCAGTACTTC
v_call: TRBV25-1; j_call: TRBJ2-4; d_call: -; clone_size: -; cdr3_length: 13; cdr3_aa: CASSEVAKNIQYF; cdr3_nt: TGTGCCAGCAGTGAAGTAGCCAAAAACATTCAGTACTTC
v_call: TRBV29-1; j_call: TRBJ1-2; d_call: -; clone_size: -; cdr3_length: 11; cdr3_aa: CSVESTSGYTF; cdr3_nt: TGCAGCGTTGAGTCAACGAGTGGCTACACCTTC
v_call: TRBV7-2; j_call: TRBJ1-1; d_call: -; clone_size: -; cdr3_length: 13; cdr3_aa: CASSLALNTEAFF; cdr3_nt: TGTGCCAGCAGCTTAGCCCTGAACACTGAAGCTTTCTTT
v_call: TRBV25-1; j_call: TRBJ2-6; d_call: -; clone_size: -; cdr3_length: 13; cdr3_aa: CASSAGGANVLTF; cdr3_nt: TGTGCCAGCAGTGCAGGTGGGGCCAACGTCCTGACTTTC
v_call: TRBV5-1; j_call: TRBJ2-7; d_call: TRBD1; clone_size: -; cdr3_length: 12; cdr3_aa: CASSLQGYEQYF; cdr3_nt: TGCGCCAGCAGCCTACAGGGGTACGAGCAGTACTTC
v_call: TRBV27; j_call: TRBJ2-3; d_call: TRBD2; clone_size: -; cdr3_length: 15; cdr3_aa: CASSSAGGPTDTQYF; cdr3_nt: TGTGCCAGCAGTTCAGCGGGGGGGCCCACAGATACGCAGTATTTT
v_call: TRBV4-3; j_call: TRBJ2-5; d_call: -; clone_size: once; cdr3_length: 15; cdr3_aa: CASSLRWDSQETQYF; cdr3_nt: TGCGCCAGCAGCCTGCGTTGGGACTCTCAAGAGACCCAGTACTTC
v_call: TRBV5-1; j_call: TRBJ1-1; d_call: -; clone_size: once; cdr3_length: 12; cdr3_aa: CASSFLEGEAFF; cdr3_nt: TGCGCCAGCAGCTTTCTAGAGGGAGAAGCTTTCTTT
v_call: TRBV7-3; j_call: TRBJ1-1; d_call: -; clone_size: -; cdr3_length: 13; cdr3_aa: CASSPRGNTEAFF; cdr3_nt: TGTGCCAGCAGCCCGAGGGGAAACACTGAAGCTTTCTTT
v_call: TRBV5-5; j_call: TRBJ2-2; d_call: -; clone_size: -; cdr3_length: 14; cdr3_aa: CASSFQRLTGELFF; cdr3_nt: TGTGCCAGCAGCTTCCAACGGCTCACCGGGGAGCTGTTTTTT
v_call: TRBV27; j_call: TRBJ2-7; d_call: -; clone_size: -; cdr3_length: 15; cdr3_aa: CASSLTGALNYEQYF; cdr3_nt: TGTGCCAGCAGTTTAACGGGGGCCCTTAACTACGAGCAGTACTTC
v_call: TRBV19; j_call: TRBJ2-1; d_call: TRBD2; clone_size: -; cdr3_length: 17; cdr3_aa: CASSMAGLADSYNEQFF; cdr3_nt: TGTGCCAGTAGTATGGCGGGACTAGCGGACTCCTACAATGAGCAGTTCTTC
v_call: TRBV19; j_call: TRBJ2-5; d_call: -; clone_size: -; cdr3_length: 14; cdr3_aa: CASSSLAGEGTQYF; cdr3_nt: TGTGCCAGTAGTAGCCTGGCCGGGGAAGGGACCCAGTACTTC
v_call: TRBV6-4; j_call: TRBJ2-1; d_call: TRBD2; clone_size: few; cdr3_length: 13; cdr3_aa: CASSEREGDEQFF; cdr3_nt: TGTGCCAGCAGTGAGAGGGAGGGTGATGAGCAGTTCTTC